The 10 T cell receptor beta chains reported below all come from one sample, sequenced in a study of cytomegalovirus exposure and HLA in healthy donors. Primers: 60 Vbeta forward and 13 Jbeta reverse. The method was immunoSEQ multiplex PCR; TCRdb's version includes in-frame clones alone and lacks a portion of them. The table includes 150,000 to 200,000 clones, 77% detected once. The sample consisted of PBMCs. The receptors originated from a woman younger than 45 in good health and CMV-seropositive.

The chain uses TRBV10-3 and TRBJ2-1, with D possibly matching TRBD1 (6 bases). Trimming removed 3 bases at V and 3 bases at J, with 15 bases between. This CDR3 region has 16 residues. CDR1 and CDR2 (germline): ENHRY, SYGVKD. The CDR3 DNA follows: TGTGCCATCAGTGACGGGCAGGCCAGGGGCTACAATGAGCAGTTCTTC. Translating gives CAISDGQARGYNEQFF.

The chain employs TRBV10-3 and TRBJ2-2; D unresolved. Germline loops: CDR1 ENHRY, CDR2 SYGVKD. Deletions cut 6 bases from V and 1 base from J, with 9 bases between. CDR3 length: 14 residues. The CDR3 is CAIRSSGNTGELFF. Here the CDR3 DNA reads TGTGCCATCAGATCCTCAGGGAACACCGGGGAGCTGTTTTTT.

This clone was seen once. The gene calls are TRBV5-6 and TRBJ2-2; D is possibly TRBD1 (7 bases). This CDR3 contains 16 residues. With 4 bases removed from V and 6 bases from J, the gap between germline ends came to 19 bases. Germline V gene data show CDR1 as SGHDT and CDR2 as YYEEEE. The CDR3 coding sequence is TGTGCCAGCAGCCTAAACCGACAGGGCGGGGCCGGGGAGCTGTTTTTT. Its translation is CASSLNRQGGAGELFF.

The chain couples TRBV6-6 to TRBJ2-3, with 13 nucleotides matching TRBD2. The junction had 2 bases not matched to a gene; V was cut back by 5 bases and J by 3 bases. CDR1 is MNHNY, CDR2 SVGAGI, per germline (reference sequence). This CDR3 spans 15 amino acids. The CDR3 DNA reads TGTGCCAGCAGTCGACTAGCGGGAGGAACAGATACGCAGTATTTT. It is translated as CASSRLAGGTDTQYF.

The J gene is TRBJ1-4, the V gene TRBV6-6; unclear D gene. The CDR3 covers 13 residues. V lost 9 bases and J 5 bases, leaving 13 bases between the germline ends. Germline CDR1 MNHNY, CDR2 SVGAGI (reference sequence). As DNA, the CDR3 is TGTGCCAGTTCGCCCGAACGGAATGAAAAACTGTTTTTT. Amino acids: CASSPERNEKLFF.

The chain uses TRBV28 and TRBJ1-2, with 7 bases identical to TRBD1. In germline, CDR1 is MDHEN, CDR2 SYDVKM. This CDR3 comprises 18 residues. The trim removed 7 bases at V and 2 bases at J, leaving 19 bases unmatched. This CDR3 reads CASTDDLGDSKYNYGYTF. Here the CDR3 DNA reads TGTGCCAGCACCGACGATCTCGGGGACAGTAAATACAACTATGGCTACACCTTC.

CDR3 bases: TGTGCCAGCAGTTTCTCACAGGCCGCCGGTGGCTACACCTTC. The encoded protein is CASSFSQAAGGYTF. The chain is built from TRBV6-6 and TRBJ1-2, with D perhaps TRBD1 (5 bases). V was shortened by 4 bases and J by 7 bases, with 16 bases between the two germline ends. CDR3 length: 14 amino acids. Germline loops: CDR1 MNHNY, CDR2 SVGAGI (reference sequence).

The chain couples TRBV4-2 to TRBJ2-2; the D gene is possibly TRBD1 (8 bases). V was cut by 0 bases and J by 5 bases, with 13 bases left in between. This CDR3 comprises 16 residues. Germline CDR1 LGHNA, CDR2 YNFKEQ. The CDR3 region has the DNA TGTGCCAGCAGCCAAGAACAGGGGGGGAATACCGGGGAGCTGTTTTTT. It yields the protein CASSQEQGGNTGELFF.

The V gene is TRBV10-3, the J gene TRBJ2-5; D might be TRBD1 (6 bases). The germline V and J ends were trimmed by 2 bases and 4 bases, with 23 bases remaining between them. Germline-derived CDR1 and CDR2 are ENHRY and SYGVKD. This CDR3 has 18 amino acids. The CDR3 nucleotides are TGTGCCATCAGTGAGGGTCTAGCAGGGGTCAGAGGCGGAGAGACCCAGTACTTC. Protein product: CAISEGLAGVRGGETQYF.

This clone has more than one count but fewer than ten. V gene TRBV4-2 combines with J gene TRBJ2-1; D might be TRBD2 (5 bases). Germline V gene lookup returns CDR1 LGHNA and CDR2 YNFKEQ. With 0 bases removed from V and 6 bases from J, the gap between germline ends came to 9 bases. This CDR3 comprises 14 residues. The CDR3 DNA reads TGTGCCAGCAGCCAAGAGAGGAGGTCCAATGAGCAGTTCTTC. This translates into CASSQERRSNEQFF.